Described below is a single TCR beta chain sequence and its context. This specimen belongs to a study of blood T cell repertoires in COVID-19. Overall study: Both acute and convalescent COVID-19 samples were obtained from the United States, Italy and Spain.

Per the original methods: For nucleated cells, counts were estimated from reference gene primer amplification. Clones were sequenced by immunoSEQ multiplex PCR, and TCRdb holds only the in-frame ones, with some missing. Clone size and the V and J calls come from that table; the DNA yielded D and trimming. The data contain about 250,000 clones, about 91% of them seen just once; the ten biggest clones take up roughly 6%. The sample taken for sequencing was peripheral blood. This TCR derives from a woman in her twenties or thirties with COVID-19, enrolled during active disease.

The CDR3 sequence is CASSSRVIVNTEAFF. The CDR3 coding sequence is TGTGCCAGCAGTTCCCGGGTAATTGTGAACACTGAAGCTTTCTTT. This sequence joins TRBV27 and TRBJ1-1; D unclear. Germline-derived CDR1 and CDR2 are MNHEY and SMNVEV (reference sequence). The CDR3 covers 15 residues. Trimming stripped 4 bases from V and 0 bases from J, with 12 bases between.